The T cell receptor beta chain under discussion was sequenced for a study of T cell repertoires in cytomegalovirus infection. Overall study: HLA-C-restricted CMV epitopes, recently identified, and well-studied HLA-B-restricted ones were used by the study. Carrying CMV and the relevant HLA type showed in public TCR beta signatures.

Study results and limitations: Carriers of CMV plus the relevant HLA were identified by cumulative public TCR beta family frequency. Across the ex vivo response, the dominant clonotypes were HLA-C-restricted CMV-specific TCR beta clonotypes.

TCRdb fed the reads into MiXCR, producing one record per CDR3 protein. The sample includes hundreds of thousands of distinct CDR3 sequences, roughly a third of them seen just once. A word on this clonotype: What it binds is unknown.

Germline loops: CDR1 LNHDA, CDR2 SQIVND (reference sequence). The V and J ends lost 3 bases and 3 bases, in that order; junction bases with no gene match: 7. CDR3 length equals 16 residues. The chain employs TRBV19 and TRBJ1-2, with 10 nucleotides matching TRBD1. The receptor was isolated from a human donor in good health (CMV status not recorded). Some clones in this sample may be carry-over from other donors' samples. The material sequenced was cultured PBMCs, taken from culture after CMV antigen stimulation. The CDR3 is CASSIPGTGVDYGYTF. The CDR3 DNA sequence: TGTGCCAGTAGTATCCCCGGGACAGGGGTCGACTATGGCTACACCTTC.